This record looks at one T cell receptor beta chain sequence and its context. Its antigen is not identified. Other DNA sequences in the sample encode the same CDR3. This record comes from a study of shared clonotypes between healthy human individuals. The assay was immunoSEQ multiplex PCR, and TCRdb's table has in-frame clones only and misses some. In the table there are 2,500,000 or so clones, just over 90% of which are singletons. The CDR3 totals 15 residues. V lost 1 base to trimming and J lost 0 bases, with 10 bases between them. Germline V CDR1 and CDR2: GTSNPN, SVGIG (reference sequence). Donors, without exception, were Caucasian adults residing in Nashville, Tennessee. Notes on the study in general: It was the non-shared clonotypes that had lower generation probabilities than clonotypes shared by all four donors. Naive CD4 clonotype sharing across several donors was about 5.3%.

This chain links TRBV30 with TRBJ1-3; perhaps TRBD1 as D (6 bases). The clonotype comes from a man in his late teens or twenties in good health. The sequencing input was naive CD4+ T cells sorted from blood. Subset here: CD45RA+ positively selected. CDR3 DNA: TGTGCCTGGAGTGGACAGGCGATCTCTGGAAACACCATATATTTT. Translating gives CAWSGQAISGNTIYF.